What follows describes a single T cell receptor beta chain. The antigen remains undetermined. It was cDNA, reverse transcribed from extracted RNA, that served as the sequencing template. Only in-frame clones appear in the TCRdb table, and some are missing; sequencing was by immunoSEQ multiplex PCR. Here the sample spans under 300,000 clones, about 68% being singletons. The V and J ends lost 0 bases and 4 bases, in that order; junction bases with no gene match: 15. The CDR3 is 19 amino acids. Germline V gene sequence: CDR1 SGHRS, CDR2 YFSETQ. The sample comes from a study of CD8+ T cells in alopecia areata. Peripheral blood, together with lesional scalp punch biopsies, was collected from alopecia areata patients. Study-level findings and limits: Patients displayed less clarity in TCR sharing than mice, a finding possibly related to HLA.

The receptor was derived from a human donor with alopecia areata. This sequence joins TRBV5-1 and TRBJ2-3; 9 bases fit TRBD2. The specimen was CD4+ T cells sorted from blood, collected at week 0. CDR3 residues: CASSLALAGHSYMSDTQYF. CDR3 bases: TGCGCCAGCAGCTTGGCACTAGCGGGCCACTCCTACATGTCAGATACGCAGTATTTT.